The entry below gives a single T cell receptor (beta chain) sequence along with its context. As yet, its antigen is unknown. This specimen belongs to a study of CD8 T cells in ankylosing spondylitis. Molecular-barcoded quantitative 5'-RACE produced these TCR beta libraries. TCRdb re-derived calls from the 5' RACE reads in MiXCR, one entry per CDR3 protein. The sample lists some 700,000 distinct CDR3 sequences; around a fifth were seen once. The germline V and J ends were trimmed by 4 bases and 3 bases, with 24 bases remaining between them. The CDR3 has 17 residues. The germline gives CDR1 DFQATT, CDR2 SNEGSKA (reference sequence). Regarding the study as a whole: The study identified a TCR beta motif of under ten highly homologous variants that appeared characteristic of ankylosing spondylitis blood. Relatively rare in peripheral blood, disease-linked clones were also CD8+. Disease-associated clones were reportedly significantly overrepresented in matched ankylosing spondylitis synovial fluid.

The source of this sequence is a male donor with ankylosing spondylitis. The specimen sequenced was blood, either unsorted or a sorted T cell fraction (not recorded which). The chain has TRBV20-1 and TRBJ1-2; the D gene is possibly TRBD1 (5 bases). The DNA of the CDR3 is TGCAGTGCTACCGGGACGGTCGCTTTTGCGTCCGACTATGGCTACACCTTC. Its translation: CSATGTVAFASDYGYTF.